A single sample gave rise to the 5 T cell receptor beta chains below, sequenced in a study of CD8 T cells in ankylosing spondylitis. Study findings and constraints: There was a TCR beta motif, made of several highly homologous variants, that appeared characteristic of ankylosing spondylitis blood.

TCRdb analysed the 5' RACE reads with MiXCR anew, one entry per CDR3 protein. The profile shows 500,000 or so distinct CDR3 sequences, less than 6% of them singletons. These receptors' antigens are unknown. The sequencing sample was made of blood, either unsorted or a sorted T cell fraction (not recorded which). These TCRs come from a male donor with ankylosing spondylitis.

This clonotype was counted many times. J is TRBJ2-4 and V is TRBV7-2; D is unresolved. Germline V gene lookup returns CDR1 SGHTA and CDR2 FQGNSA. Trimming took 5 bases from V and 9 from J, leaving 14 bases between them. There are 13 residues in the CDR3. DNA of the CDR3: TGTGCCAGCAGCCCAGACACCTGGGGCATTCAGTACTTC. Amino acids: CASSPDTWGIQYF.

This clonotype was counted ten times or more. The rearrangement uses TRBV5-1 and TRBJ2-6; D ambiguous. Germline CDR1 SGHRS, CDR2 YFSETQ. Trimming pared 3 bases from V and 1 base from J, leaving 20 bases between. The CDR3 extends over 19 amino acids. The CDR3 loop reads CASSWTSLGFLSGANVLTF. Written as DNA, the CDR3 is TGCGCCAGCAGCTGGACCTCTTTGGGCTTCCTTTCTGGGGCCAACGTCCTGACTTTC.

There are many counts of this clonotype. The gene calls are TRBV6-2 or TRBV6-3 and TRBJ2-2; D might be TRBD1 or TRBD2, each matching 5 bases. Germline CDR1 MNHEY, CDR2 SVGEGT. V was pared by 6 bases and J by 6 bases, with 14 bases between. This CDR3 has 14 residues. Written as DNA, the CDR3 is TGTGCCAGCAGACCCGGGACGGTATCCGGGGAGCTGTTTTTT. It yields the protein CASRPGTVSGELFF.

This clonotype was counted ten times or more. This sequence joins TRBV20-1 and TRBJ2-1; D is ambiguous. This CDR3 comprises 11 residues. Trimming stripped 0 bases from V and 3 bases from J, with 0 bases between. Looked up from germline, CDR1 is DFQATT and CDR2 is SNEGSKA (reference sequence). The DNA for the CDR3 is TGCAGTGCTAGAGACTACAATGAGCAGTTCTTC. Its protein is CSARDYNEQFF.

This clonotype has at least ten counts. The chain uses TRBV7-9 and TRBJ2-3, with 10 bases identical to TRBD1. The CDR3 contains 16 residues. Trimming removed 1 base from V and 4 bases from J; junction bases left unmatched: 5. The germline CDR1 and CDR2 sequences are SEHNR and FQNEAQ (reference sequence). The DNA of the CDR3 is TGTGCCAGCAGCTTAGAGACAGGGGGCGTCGCAGATACGCAGTATTTT. This gives the protein CASSLETGGVADTQYF.